A selection of T cell receptor beta chains follows, all from one sample in a study of blood T cell repertoires in COVID-19. The assay was immunoSEQ multiplex PCR, and TCRdb's table has in-frame clones only and misses some. The sample contains 150,000 to 200,000 clones, about four fifths of which appear only once. The specimen was peripheral blood. The receptors originated from a woman aged 40 to 50 with COVID-19, enrolled during active disease. The CDR3 runs from the conserved cysteine through the conserved F or W. D genes are given only for firm matches. Not every row has a clone size; where given, it reads once, few, many or a size class.

clone_size j_call v_call d_call cdr3_aa cdr3_nt
once TRBJ1-2 TRBV5-4 . CASSARQLNYGYTF TGTGCCAGCAGCGCTAGACAGCTTAACTATGGCTACACCTTC
. TRBJ1-1 TRBV18 . CASSMSENTEAFF TGTGCCAGCTCAATGTCAGAAAACACTGAAGCTTTCTTT
. TRBJ2-5 TRBV19 TRBD2 CASSASLWSGVQETQYF TGTGCCAGTAGTGCCTCACTATGGAGCGGGGTACAAGAGACCCAGTACTTC
few TRBJ1-2 TRBV4-1 . CASSLSGGRNYGYTF TGCGCCAGCAGCCTAAGCGGGGGGCGGAACTATGGCTACACCTTC
. TRBJ2-1 TRBV9 TRBD2 CASSLEGRDEQFF TGTGCCAGCAGCCTGGAAGGGAGGGATGAGCAGTTCTTC
. TRBJ2-1 TRBV14 TRBD2 CASSQYRTSGSLSKQFF TGTGCCAGCAGCCAATACCGAACTAGCGGGAGCCTTTCGAAGCAGTTCTTC
few TRBJ2-2 TRBV30 . CAWSVAGTGELFF TGTGCCTGGAGTGTCGCGGGGACCGGGGAGCTGTTTTTT
. TRBJ1-1 TRBV5-1 . CASSLVGVNTEAFF TGCGCCAGCAGCTTGGTTGGAGTGAACACTGAAGCTTTCTTT
once TRBJ2-1 TRBV11-2 . CASSFSGGPFF TGTGCCAGCAGCTTCTCCGGGGGGCCGTTCTTC
. TRBJ2-5 TRBV4-1 TRBD1 CASSQKQGEETQYF TGCGCCAGCAGCCAGAAACAGGGGGAAGAGACCCAGTACTTC
once TRBJ1-1 TRBV5-1 . CASRQSWAFF TGCGCCAGTCGCCAGTCGTGGGCTTTCTTT
. TRBJ1-1 TRBV5-4 . CASSPHGESPRAFF TGTGCCAGCAGCCCCCATGGGGAGTCTCCTCGAGCTTTCTTT
. TRBJ2-1 TRBV18 . CASSLQGTLLGGEQFF TGTGCCAGCTCCCTCCAGGGAACTCTCCTGGGCGGTGAGCAGTTCTTC
. TRBJ1-5 TRBV20-1 TRBD1 CSASPDRGLDQPQHF TGCAGTGCTAGTCCGGACAGGGGACTTGATCAGCCCCAGCATTTT
. TRBJ2-1 TRBV5-1 TRBD2 CATSTSGMGSSYNEQFF TGCGCCACCTCGACTAGCGGGATGGGGAGCTCCTACAATGAGCAGTTCTTC
. TRBJ2-5 TRBV3-1/TRBV3-2 . CASSRRGGGRTETQYF TGTGCCAGCAGCCGACGTGGGGGGGGGCGCACAGAGACCCAGTACTTC
medium-sized TRBJ2-2 TRBV28 TRBD1 CASRTGYGELFF TGTGCCAGCCGGACAGGGTACGGGGAGCTGTTTTTT
. TRBJ2-1 TRBV20-1 . CSARRLVEQFF TGCAGTGCTAGACGACTAGTAGAGCAGTTCTTC
few TRBJ1-5 TRBV5-4 . CASSLDRTGPQHF TGTGCCAGCAGCTTAGACAGGACGGGACCCCAGCATTTT
. TRBJ1-5 TRBV2 . CASSDNRQQPQHF TGTGCCAGCAGTGATAACAGGCAACAGCCCCAGCATTTT
few TRBJ2-1 TRBV4-1 TRBD2 CASSPALQRGREEQFF TGCGCCAGCAGCCCAGCACTCCAGCGGGGGCGGGAAGAGCAGTTCTTC
. TRBJ2-3 TRBV19 . CASSMGHSTDTQYF TGTGCCAGTAGTATGGGACACAGCACAGATACGCAGTATTTT
. TRBJ2-6 TRBV6-5 . CASSPLNVLTF TGTGCCAGCAGCCCCCTCAACGTCCTGACTTTC
. TRBJ1-1 TRBV13 . CASSSTENTEAFF TGTGCCAGCAGCTCCACAGAGAACACTGAAGCTTTCTTT
. TRBJ2-1 TRBV24-1 . CATSDSGVEGSSRYNEQFF TGTGCCACCAGTGATAGTGGGGTGGAAGGGAGCTCTCGATACAATGAGCAGTTCTTC
. TRBJ2-1 TRBV19 . CASSLLPGGLPREQFF TGTGCCAGTAGTCTCCTTCCCGGGGGGCTCCCTCGGGAGCAGTTCTTC
. TRBJ1-5 TRBV15 . CATSRDFASPQHF TGTGCCACCAGCAGAGATTTCGCGTCGCCCCAGCATTTT
. TRBJ1-2 TRBV15 . CATETLWYGYTF TGTGCCACCGAGACACTGTGGTATGGCTACACCTTC